Sequencing of this T cell receptor beta chain was carried out in a study of Graves' ophthalmopathy and Graves' hyperthyroidism (dated by TCRdb to 2017 to 2018). Study-level background: Peripheral blood samples were taken at the time of initial diagnosis, before any treatment was given. An independent validation cohort comprised 18 hyperthyroidism patients and 15 to 17 patients who later progressed from hyperthyroidism to ophthalmopathy. In total, approximately 130 blood samples were TCR-sequenced: 40 to 45 ophthalmopathy, some 75 hyperthyroidism and some 17 hyperthyroidism-to-ophthalmopathy patients. To explore V-J signatures distinguishing ophthalmopathy from hyperthyroidism, a discovery set of more than 95 patients (fewer than 45 ophthalmopathy, roughly 60 stable hyperthyroidism) was enrolled. For training and testing, the 80 to 100 patients in the discovery cohort were randomly divided in a 7:3 ratio. Following sample collection, hyperthyroidism patients were given methimazole at a starting dose of 30 mg daily, and ophthalmopathy patients were given high-dose intravenous methylprednisolone. TCR beta repertoire signatures were used to distinguish Graves' ophthalmopathy from Graves' hyperthyroidism and to predict progression to ophthalmopathy. T-cell repertoires of thyroid tissue and blood were compared in about 6 hyperthyroidism patients. Study-level results and caveats: Most of the expanded thyroid clonotypes with a frequency above 0.001 were also detected in blood, and it was suggested that the thyroid immune response may be reflected by blood repertoires. No statistical method was used to predetermine the sample size, and group allocation was not hidden from the investigators. In validation, the model predicted ophthalmopathy progression with 70.59% sensitivity and 72% to 80% specificity; some 13 predicted patients were CT-confirmed with GO in a median of roughly 6.8 months. In cross-validation, the 13-signature model distinguished ophthalmopathy from stable hyperthyroidism with nearly 90% sensitivity and around 81% specificity, and in the test set the corresponding values were about 80% and 75%.

This clonotype was counted at least ten times. Its antigen remains undetermined. Base qualities are not at hand, and no much larger clone is one base apart. V lost 6 bases and J lost 4 bases; the stretch between them is 12 bases long. The germline V gene provides CDR1 SNHLY and CDR2 FYNNEI. Inclusive of the bounding cysteine and phenylalanine, the CDR3 is 13 residues long. Just the 39-base CDR3 DNA is kept, in frame starting at base 1. TCR beta CDR3 regions were amplified from RNA transcripts for repertoire sequencing. HTBI primers and the Qiagen OneStep RT-PCR kit were used in a first-round RT-PCR, which was followed by a second-round multiplex PCR, size selection and purification. The libraries underwent paired-end sequencing with 100 bp reads on an Illumina HiSeq2000. The authors' pipeline ran thus. SOAPnuke was used to process the reads, removing any read that contained adapters or uncalled bases, had a mean Phred below 15, or lacked an exact match to the constant primer or identifier. COPE v1.2.5 was used to merge high-quality paired reads. Each unique nucleotide sequence was defined as a clonotype, and clonotypes were aligned to IMGT TRB V, D and J references with MiTCR v1.1. Analysis was restricted to V-J combinations with a frequency above 0.0001, which covered roughly 99% of repertoires. For each V-J combination, a TCR clonal expansion and chaos score was defined as the ratio of F50 clonal expansion to chaos observed in the TCRdist matrix. Welch's t-statistics and random forest were used to reduce the features to roughly 14 V-J combinations, which were then used as input to a naive Bayes classifier. Thyroid-blood repertoire similarity was quantified with the Morisita-Horn index. TCRdb redid the processing of the public reads, applying fastp at Q25 and MiXCR, and retained in-frame beta chains. CDR3 protein sequences are deduplicated, and each keeps its most common genes and DNA. Here the V and J calls rest on TCRdb's processing, not on the authors' analysis. The sample table shows about 400,000 distinct CDR3 sequences, and approximately 15% are seen once. The biggest ten clones account for 7% of the sample.

A patient counted as having stable hyperthyroidism if there was no progression to ophthalmopathy within 18 months of follow-up. Patients with hyperthyroidism were aged 18 to 65 years, had been newly diagnosed, and had a disease duration of less than 2 months. Anyone with other autoimmune diseases, uncontrolled infections, pregnancy or lactation was excluded from the study. Diagnosis was based on clinical symptoms, serum thyroxine, TRAb, thyroid ultrasound and orbital computed tomography. Using Ficoll-Paque density gradient centrifugation, PBMCs were isolated from roughly 9.2 ml of fresh peripheral blood. Total RNA was extracted with Trizol reagent and quality-checked on an Agilent 2100 Bioanalyzer.

Recombination linked TRBV2 to TRBJ1-2; the D segment could be TRBD1, given 5 matching bases. Sequencing input: peripheral blood. The clonotype was recovered from a young woman with stable Graves' hyperthyroidism. Donor details come from another sample of the same person, matched by shared clones. The bases are TGTGCCAGCAGCCGGACATCCAGCTATGGCTACACCTTC. It translates to CASSRTSSYGYTF. The full variable domain, with segments outside the CDR3 supplied by the reference TRBV2 and TRBJ1-2 proteins, appears as EPEVTQTPSHQVTQMGQEVILRCVPISNHLYFYWYRQILGQKVEFLVSFYNNEISEKSEIFDDQFSVERPDGSNFTLKIRSTKLEDSAMYFCASSRTSSYGYTFGSGTRLTVV.